A single sample gave rise to the 26 T cell receptor beta chains below, sequenced in a study of T cell repertoires in cytomegalovirus infection. TCRdb reanalysed the reads using MiXCR and keeps one entry per CDR3 protein. The repertoire includes about 300,000 distinct CDR3 sequences, about 23% of them detected once, and around 13% sits in the top ten. Sequenced sample: PBMCs. The receptor set was obtained from a human donor in good health (CMV status not recorded). Some clones in this sample may be carry-over from other donors' samples.

This clonotype came up many times. The chain is built from TRBV7-2 and TRBJ2-2; D is unclear. This CDR3 has 15 amino acids. V lost 5 bases and J lost 0, with 10 bases in between. Germline CDR1 and CDR2: SGHTA and FQGNSA. The chain's CDR3 is CASSQAWANTGELFF. CDR3 DNA: TGTGCCAGCAGCCAGGCATGGGCGAACACCGGGGAGCTGTTTTTT.

The J gene is TRBJ2-1, the V gene TRBV4-3, with unresolved D. The CDR3 loop spans 15 amino acids. With 2 bases removed from V and 4 bases from J, the gap between germline ends came to 12 bases. Germline CDR1 and CDR2: LGHNA and YSLEER. The CDR3 reads CASSQQRETYNEQFF. CDR3 sequence (DNA): TGCGCCAGCAGCCAACAGAGAGAGACTTACAATGAGCAGTTCTTC.

The sample holds a few counts of this clonotype. V and J are TRBV5-6 and TRBJ1-1; TRBD1 matches 12 bases. This CDR3 has 14 amino acids. CDR1 is SGHDT and CDR2 is YYEEEE in the germline V gene. V gave up 4 bases and J gave up 4 bases; unmatched junction bases: 2. The CDR3 nucleotides read TGTGCCAGCAGCGGGGACAGGGGGCTCACTGAAGCTTTCTTT. Its protein product is CASSGDRGLTEAFF.

Notes on this clonotype: A read error may explain this, as a much larger clone is one base away. The chain links TRBV7-2 to TRBJ1-6; D not resolved. This CDR3 has 15 residues. The germline gives CDR1 SGHTA, CDR2 FQGNSA. As DNA, the CDR3 is TGTGCCTGCAGCTTAAATTCGCTGGGAGGCTCACCCCTCCACTTT. This codes for CACSLNSLGGSPLHF.

The chain combines TRBV20-1 with TRBJ1-2, with 9 nucleotides matching TRBD1. The CDR3 has 14 amino acids. V dropped 6 bases and J dropped 4; count of bases not matched to a gene: 9. The germline V gene has CDR1 DFQATT and CDR2 SNEGSKA (reference sequence). CDR3 in DNA: TGCAGTGCGCCCGGGACAGGGTCCGGCTATGGCTACACCTTC. The encoded protein is CSAPGTGSGYGYTF.

This clonotype was recorded a few times. The V gene is TRBV3-1, the J gene TRBJ2-7; D not certain. Per the germline V gene, CDR1 is LGHDT and CDR2 is YNNKEL (reference sequence). CDR3 length: 15 residues. V shed 0 bases and J shed 2 bases, with 11 bases lying between them. CDR3 amino acids: CASSQDSSSTYEQYF. In DNA form, the CDR3 reads TGTGCCAGCAGCCAAGATTCTTCTTCGACCTACGAGCAGTACTTC.

This clonotype was seen at least ten times. V usage is TRBV7-2 and J usage is TRBJ1-3; D may be TRBD1 (5 bases). V was trimmed by 5 bases and J by 3 bases, leaving 17 bases between them. This CDR3 has 16 amino acids. The germline V gene has CDR1 SGHTA and CDR2 FQGNSA. For the CDR3, the DNA is TGTGCCAGCAGCCTCCTGGCAGGGAGAAGTGGAAACACCATATATTTT. It translates to CASSLLAGRSGNTIYF.

The chain combines TRBV11-2 with TRBJ2-3, with a possible D match to TRBD1 (7 bases). V dropped 7 bases and J dropped 5 bases, with 13 bases sitting between them. Germline V CDR1 and CDR2: SGHAT, FQNNGV. The CDR3 is 13 residues long. DNA for the CDR3: TGTGCCAGCAAAAGACAGGGAGGAGATACGCAGTATTTT. It is translated as CASKRQGGDTQYF. The entire variable domain, with the rest obtained from reference TRBV11-2 and TRBJ2-3, is as follows: EAGVAQSPRYKIIEKRQSVAFWCNPISGHATLYWYQQILGQGPKLLIQFQNNGVVDDSQLPKDRFSAERLKGVDSTLKIQPAKLEDSAVYLCASKRQGGDTQYFGPGTRLTVL.

V usage is TRBV7-9 and J usage is TRBJ2-4; TRBD1 might be the D (5 bases). The V and J ends lost 1 base and 2 bases respectively, with 12 bases between them. This CDR3 contains 16 residues. Germline CDR1 and CDR2: SEHNR and FQNEAQ (reference sequence). The CDR3 region has the DNA TGTGCCAGCAGCTTAGGACAGCAACTGTCCAAAAACATTCAGTACTTC. Its translation: CASSLGQQLSKNIQYF.

The J gene is TRBJ1-6, the V gene TRBV5-1, with unresolved D. Germline lookup yields CDR1 SGHRS and CDR2 YFSETQ. This CDR3 has 15 amino acids. Trimming stripped 0 bases from V and 10 bases from J, with 14 bases between. DNA of the CDR3: TGCGCCAGCAGCTTGGGGGTGGTACAAGGCTCACCCCTCCACTTT. This sequence encodes CASSLGVVQGSPLHF.

The chain links TRBV24-1 to TRBJ2-1; tentatively, D is TRBD2 (5 bases). The V gene's germline CDR1 is KGHDR and CDR2 SFDVKD. The germline V and J ends were trimmed by 4 bases and 5 bases, with 20 bases remaining between them. This CDR3 comprises 17 residues. The CDR3 spells CATSDRTGKSDNNEQFF. The CDR3 DNA is TGTGCCACCAGTGACAGGACCGGGAAATCCGATAACAATGAGCAGTTCTTC.

The genes are TRBV28 and TRBJ2-1; D is perhaps TRBD2 (6 bases). The CDR3 loop spans 15 amino acids. Deletions cut 2 bases from V and 10 bases from J, with 18 bases between. Germline assignment: CDR1 MDHEN and CDR2 SYDVKM. CDR3 sequence (DNA): TGTGCCAGCAGTTTAACGGGAGTAGCCGAGGGGGAGCAGTTCTTC. Its protein product is CASSLTGVAEGEQFF.

The count of this clonotype is one. This may come from a read error, since a much larger clone is one base off. The chain uses TRBV10-3 and TRBJ2-7, with 9 bases that match TRBD2. The CDR3 spans 16 residues. J gave up 6 bases and V 5 bases, and 14 bases lay outside the gene matches. The V gene's germline CDR1 is ENHRY and CDR2 SYGVKD. This chain's CDR3 is CAISKFGGSGSLEQYF. The CDR3 nucleotides read TGTGCCATCAGTAAGTTCGGTGGTAGCGGGAGTCTCGAGCAGTACTTC.

This clonotype has only a few counts. This chain links TRBV20-1 with TRBJ1-6; 9 nucleotides line up with TRBD1. The CDR3 consists of 15 residues. Trimming took 6 bases from V and 9 from J; bases not matched to a gene: 12. Germline V lookup: CDR1 DFQATT, CDR2 SNEGSKA (reference sequence). CDR3 residues: CSAQIPGQGVSPLHF. The DNA for the CDR3 is TGCAGTGCGCAGATTCCGGGACAGGGAGTTTCACCCCTCCACTTT.

The chain has TRBV4-1 and TRBJ2-1; TRBD2 agrees at 8 bases. V shed 11 bases, J shed 0 bases, and the junction held 12 bases outside the gene matches. Germline CDR1 is MGHRA and CDR2 is YSYEKL. The CDR3 length is 16 residues. This CDR3 is CASASGFLSSYNEQFF. The CDR3 DNA sequence: TGCGCCTCCGCTAGCGGGTTCCTGAGCTCCTACAATGAGCAGTTCTTC.

V is TRBV5-4 and J is TRBJ1-1; D is possibly TRBD1 (6 bases). The V end was cut by 0 bases, the J end by 5 bases, with 14 bases between. From germline, CDR1 is SGHNT and CDR2 YYREEE (reference sequence). This CDR3 has 15 amino acids. CDR3 in DNA: TGTGCCAGCAGCTTGGCAGCAGGGGTTAGGACTGAAGCTTTCTTT. Amino acid sequence: CASSLAAGVRTEAFF.

This clonotype was seen only a few times. The chain recombines TRBV28 with TRBJ2-3; D tentatively fits TRBD1 or TRBD2 (6 bases each). Germline V CDR1 and CDR2: MDHEN, SYDVKM. The CDR3 spans 16 residues. The germline V and J ends were trimmed by 2 bases and 1 base, with 13 bases remaining between them. The CDR3 protein is CASSLPNRGGTDTQYF. As DNA, the CDR3 is TGTGCCAGCAGTTTACCTAATAGGGGGGGCACAGATACGCAGTATTTT. Supplemented by reference TRBV28 and TRBJ2-3, the full variable domain reads DVKVTQSSRYLVKRTGEKVFLECVQDMDHENMFWYRQDPGLGLRLIYFSYDVKMKEKGDIPEGYSVSREKKERFSLILESASTNQTSMYLCASSLPNRGGTDTQYFGPGTRLTVL.

The genes are TRBV14 and TRBJ1-4, with 9 nucleotides matching TRBD1. J gave up 8 bases and V 4 bases, and 8 bases lay outside the gene matches. In germline, CDR1 is SGHDN, CDR2 FVKESK. The length of the CDR3 is 15 residues. For the CDR3, the DNA is TGTGCCAGCAGCCTCACCGGGACAGGGCGGGAAAAACTGTTTTTT. Translating it yields CASSLTGTGREKLFF.

The chain joins TRBV7-2 to TRBJ2-6; TRBD1 is a possible D gene (5 bases). Germline-derived CDR1 and CDR2 are SGHTA and FQGNSA. The CDR3 runs to 16 residues. Trimming shortened V by 4 bases and J by 4 bases, and 14 bases separated the two germline ends. CDR3 DNA sequence: TGTGCCAGCAGCTGGTCAGGGTCGTACGGGGCCAACGTCCTGACTTTC. This gives the protein CASSWSGSYGANVLTF. Looking up the rest from reference TRBV7-2 and TRBJ2-6 gives the full variable domain: GAGVSQSPSNKVTEKGKDVELRCDPISGHTALYWYRQSLGQGLEFLIYFQGNSAPDKSGLPSDRFSAERTGGSVSTLTIQRTQQEDSAVYLCASSWSGSYGANVLTFGAGSRLTVL.

This clonotype was picked up a small number of times. The CDR3 loop reads CASSLTRELFF. The CDR3 nucleotides read TGTGCCAGCAGCTTAACCAGGGAGCTGTTTTTT. This chain uses TRBV7-2 with TRBJ2-2; D is uncertain. The V gene's germline CDR1 is SGHTA and CDR2 FQGNSA. The length of the CDR3 is 11 residues. V dropped 2 bases and J dropped 9 bases, with 4 bases sitting between them.

This clonotype was counted between two and nine times. The DNA of the CDR3 is TGCGCCAGCAGCCAAGGGATAGCTTCAGATACGCAGTATTTT. Translated, it gives CASSQGIASDTQYF. V usage is TRBV4-3 and J usage is TRBJ2-3; no definite D call. V lost 1 base and J 4 bases, leaving 9 bases between the germline ends. The CDR3 runs 14 residues. CDR1 is LGHNA, CDR2 YSLEER, per germline.

The gene calls are TRBV5-1 and TRBJ2-7, with unresolved D. The CDR3 contains 14 residues. Germline loops: CDR1 SGHRS, CDR2 YFSETQ. Between the trimmed V and J ends, which lost 5 bases and 4 bases, there was a span of 16 bases. The DNA of the CDR3 is TGCGCCAGCAGTTCGGTGGGAAGTAGGTACGAGCAGTACTTC. Protein: CASSSVGSRYEQYF.

This clonotype was counted a few times. The J gene is TRBJ1-4, the V gene TRBV28; weak D call: TRBD1 (5 bases). The V and J ends lost 3 bases and 7 bases respectively, with 12 bases between them. Looked up from germline, CDR1 is MDHEN and CDR2 is SYDVKM. CDR3 length: 14 amino acids. The CDR3 spells CASSFGRGAEKLFF. The CDR3 nucleotides are TGTGCCAGCAGTTTTGGGCGTGGGGCTGAAAAACTGTTTTTT.

The CDR3, as DNA: TGTGCCACCAAGCGGGGGCCTTCCTACGAGCAGTACTTC. Translated: CATKRGPSYEQYF. The chain links TRBV28 to TRBJ2-7, with 8 bases lining up with TRBD2. The germline V gene encodes CDR1 MDHEN and CDR2 SYDVKM. CDR3 size: 13 residues. Trimming removed 10 bases from V and 1 base from J; junction bases left unmatched: 6.

The V gene is TRBV6-4, the J gene TRBJ2-2; D perhaps matches TRBD2 (6 bases). The CDR3 contains 14 residues. Germline V gives CDR1 MRHNA, CDR2 SNTAGT. V dropped 6 bases and J dropped 7 bases, with 15 bases sitting between them. CDR3 DNA sequence: TGTGCCAGCAGCCGACTAGGATCGGGCGGGGAGCTGTTTTTT. This gives the protein CASSRLGSGGELFF.

There are many counts of this clonotype. The chain joins TRBV7-3 to TRBJ2-2, with 11 nucleotides matching TRBD2. CDR1 is SGHTA and CDR2 is FQGTGA in the germline V gene. Losses at the gene ends were 5 bases for V and 0 bases for J; bases not matched to a gene: 8. The CDR3 has 18 amino acids. The CDR3 loop reads CASSEGLAENANTGELFF. The CDR3 nucleotides are TGTGCCAGCAGCGAGGGACTAGCGGAAAACGCGAACACCGGGGAGCTGTTTTTT.